Listed here are 5 T cell receptor beta chains from one sample, sequenced in a study of identical twins. One entry per CDR3 protein results from TCRdb running MiXCR on the 5' RACE reads. The sample carries some 710,000 distinct CDR3 sequences, around 5.7% recorded once. The sample taken for sequencing was naive T cells sorted from blood. The receptors derive from a man aged 18 to 30 in good health.

The genes are TRBV7-3 and TRBJ2-1, with 8 bases fitting TRBD2. With V trimmed by 5 bases and J by 0 bases, 15 bases remained unmatched. The CDR3 has 19 amino acids. Germline CDR1 SGHTA, CDR2 FQGTGA. The chain's CDR3 is CASSLSLTLAESSYNEQFF. In DNA, the CDR3 is TGTGCCAGCAGCCTCAGCCTAACACTAGCGGAGAGCTCCTACAATGAGCAGTTCTTC.

This clonotype was seen more than once but under ten times. The chain combines TRBV12-3 or TRBV12-4 with TRBJ2-2; the match to TRBD1 covers 8 bases. Unmatched junction bases numbered 11, after V lost 5 bases and J lost 6 bases. The CDR3 runs to 16 residues. The CDR3 loop reads CASSLSDRGPPGELFF. The CDR3 DNA follows: TGTGCCAGCAGTCTATCCGACAGGGGTCCCCCCGGGGAGCTGTTTTTT.

The J gene is TRBJ2-1, the V gene TRBV24-1; TRBD2 matches at 9 bases. Germline CDR1 KGHDR, CDR2 SFDVKD. This CDR3 is built from 19 residues. V dropped 2 bases and J dropped 1; count of bases not matched to a gene: 11. This chain's CDR3 is CATSDSPVRREGSYNEQFF. CDR3 DNA: TGTGCCACCAGTGATTCCCCCGTGAGGCGGGAGGGGTCCTACAATGAGCAGTTCTTC.

This clonotype has just a few counts. The chain combines TRBV5-1 with TRBJ2-1; possibly TRBD2 for D (6 bases). The CDR3 is made up of 16 amino acids. V dropped 2 bases and J dropped 4 bases, with 16 bases sitting between them. Per germline, CDR1 SGHRS and CDR2 YFSETQ. The chain's CDR3 is CASSLGGVNGYNEQFF. The CDR3 DNA follows: TGCGCCAGCAGCTTAGGAGGGGTTAACGGGTACAATGAGCAGTTCTTC.

This clonotype was seen at least ten times. This chain joins TRBV11-2 and TRBJ2-1; 9 bases fit TRBD2. V trimming: 1 base; J trimming: 7 bases; junction bases outside the gene matches: 8. Germline V gene sequence: CDR1 SGHAT, CDR2 FQNNGV. The CDR3 has 16 residues. As DNA, the CDR3 is TGTGCCAGCAGCTTAGTGGCGGGAGGGCCAGGGAATGAGCAGTTCTTC. This sequence encodes CASSLVAGGPGNEQFF.